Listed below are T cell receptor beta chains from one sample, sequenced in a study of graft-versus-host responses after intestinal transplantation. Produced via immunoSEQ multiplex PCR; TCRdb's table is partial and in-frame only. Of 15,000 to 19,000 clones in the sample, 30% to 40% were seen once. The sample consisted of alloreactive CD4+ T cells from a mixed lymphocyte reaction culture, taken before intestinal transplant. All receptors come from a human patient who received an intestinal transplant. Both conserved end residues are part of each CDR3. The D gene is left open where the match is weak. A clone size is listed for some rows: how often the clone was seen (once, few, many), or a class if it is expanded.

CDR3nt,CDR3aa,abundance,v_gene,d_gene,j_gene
TGTGCCTGGAATTATGGGACTAGCGTTTACAATGAGCAGTTCTTC,CAWNYGTSVYNEQFF,NA,TRBV30,TRBD2,TRBJ2-1
TGTGCCAGGGGGACATGGGAAGGGAACAATGAGCAGTTCTTC,CARGTWEGNNEQFF,NA,TRBV7-3,NA,TRBJ2-1
TGTGCCAGCTCACCGGGACCTCGCTCTGGCTACACCTTC,CASSPGPRSGYTF,few,TRBV18,NA,TRBJ1-2
TGTGCCAGCAGCTCCTGGGGGGACGGGGAGCTGTTTTTT,CASSSWGDGELFF,few,TRBV5-5,NA,TRBJ2-2
TGTGCCAGCTGTGCCCAGGTCAGCTCCTACGAGCAGTACTTC,CASCAQVSSYEQYF,few,TRBV2,NA,TRBJ2-7
TGTGCCAGCAGCTTAGTCAGGAGGAGGACTGAAGCTTTCTTT,CASSLVRRRTEAFF,few,TRBV11-2,NA,TRBJ1-1
TGTGCCAGCTCCCGACAGCGACTCAATTCACCCCTCCACTTT,CASSRQRLNSPLHF,NA,TRBV6-1,NA,TRBJ1-6
TGTGCCAGCTCACGGGACAGGGGAAGCACCGGGGAGCTGTTTTTT,CASSRDRGSTGELFF,medium-sized,TRBV18,TRBD1,TRBJ2-2
TGTGCCTGGACGGACAGAGGGGGTTACGAGCAGTACTTC,CAWTDRGGYEQYF,NA,TRBV30,NA,TRBJ2-7
TGTGCCAGCAGCCTCGGGGGGGTCACTAATTCACCCCTCCACTTT,CASSLGGVTNSPLHF,medium-sized,TRBV5-4,NA,TRBJ1-6
TGTGCCAGCAGTTTAAGGGGGCGGGATGCTTTCTTT,CASSLRGRDAFF,NA,TRBV6-5,TRBD1,TRBJ1-1
TGTGCCAGTAGTATTGAGACGGGAGGGGCCTACGAGCAGTACTTC,CASSIETGGAYEQYF,NA,TRBV19,TRBD2,TRBJ2-7
TGTGCCAGCAGCTTAGGGACTAGCGGCTCCTACGAGCAGTACTTC,CASSLGTSGSYEQYF,NA,TRBV7-2,TRBD2,TRBJ2-7
TGTGCCAGCAACCGACGGGGGCGCGACTATGGCTACACCTTC,CASNRRGRDYGYTF,NA,TRBV2,NA,TRBJ1-2
TGTGCCAGCAGCTTGTTGAGGGGCGGTCCCGGGGAGCTGTTTTTT,CASSLLRGGPGELFF,medium-sized,TRBV5-4,NA,TRBJ2-2
TGTGCCAGCAGTGTGGACGGGACCAGCTCCTACAATGAGCAGTTCTTC,CASSVDGTSSYNEQFF,NA,TRBV2,NA,TRBJ2-1
TGTGCCAGCAGTGAGGGACTAGCCCATGAGACCCAGTACTTC,CASSEGLAHETQYF,few,TRBV2,TRBD2,TRBJ2-5
TGTGCCAGCAGCCAAGTGGCTAGCGGGGGCCTGAGAGGAGATACGCAGTATTTT,CASSQVASGGLRGDTQYF,few,TRBV5-4,TRBD2,TRBJ2-3
TGTGCCAGCAGCCAGGGAGTGAGGCACGAGCAGTACTTC,CASSQGVRHEQYF,medium-sized,TRBV7-9,NA,TRBJ2-7
TGTGCCAGTAGTGCCCTCGGGACAGGGAGGGGGATCGAGCAGTACTTC,CASSALGTGRGIEQYF,NA,TRBV19,TRBD1,TRBJ2-7
TGTGCCAGCAGTTACTCGAATTCAGATACGCAGTATTTT,CASSYSNSDTQYF,few,TRBV6-9,NA,TRBJ2-3
TGCAGCTCGATGGACGGAAGCTCCTACGAGCAGTACTTC,CSSMDGSSYEQYF,few,TRBV29-1,NA,TRBJ2-7
TGTGCCAGCAGCTTAGAGAGGCTGGGACTAGCGCAGTACTTC,CASSLERLGLAQYF,few,TRBV11-1,TRBD2,TRBJ2-7
TGTGCCAGCAGCCAACTAGCGGGAGGAAATAATGAGCAGTTCTTC,CASSQLAGGNNEQFF,NA,TRBV11-2,TRBD2,TRBJ2-1
TGTGCCAGTAGCGACCTAGCGGGAGGGCTCTACGAGCAGTACTTC,CASSDLAGGLYEQYF,NA,TRBV19,TRBD2,TRBJ2-7
TGTGCCAGCGGTAGGCTAAACACTGAAGCTTTCTTT,CASGRLNTEAFF,NA,TRBV2,NA,TRBJ1-1
TGTGCCAGCTGCGACAACGCGAACACCGGGGAGCTGTTTTTT,CASCDNANTGELFF,few,TRBV6-5,NA,TRBJ2-2
TGTGCCAGCAGCTTAACGGGGGGCACAGATACGCAGTATTTT,CASSLTGGTDTQYF,NA,TRBV7-3,NA,TRBJ2-3
TGTGCCAGCAGCGTAACAGGTTATTCTCAAGGAGAGACCCAGTACTTC,CASSVTGYSQGETQYF,once,TRBV5-4,NA,TRBJ2-5
TGTGCCAGCAGCCCAAACAGGGCTAGGGGTCAGCCCCAGCATTTT,CASSPNRARGQPQHF,few,TRBV7-2,NA,TRBJ1-5
TGTGCCAGCAGCTTAACAGGGGACACAGATACGCAGTATTTT,CASSLTGDTDTQYF,few,TRBV5-4,TRBD1,TRBJ2-3
TGCGCCAGCAGCTTGGCCGAGGGAGGGTCCCTCGAAAACATTCAGTACTTC,CASSLAEGGSLENIQYF,NA,TRBV5-1,TRBD2,TRBJ2-4
TGTGCTAGTGAGAGCCAAATCGGGTCCGAGCAGTACTTC,CASESQIGSEQYF,NA,TRBV12-5,NA,TRBJ2-7
TGTGCCAGCAGCTTAGGGGACAAGAGTTACGAGCAGTACTTC,CASSLGDKSYEQYF,NA,TRBV13,NA,TRBJ2-7
TGCGCCAGCAGCGGGGGTGCGGGTTATGGCTACACCTTC,CASSGGAGYGYTF,few,TRBV5-1,NA,TRBJ1-2
TGTGCCAGCAGCGAAATAGCAAGGGGCTACAATGAGCAGTTCTTC,CASSEIARGYNEQFF,NA,TRBV7-2,NA,TRBJ2-1
TGTGCCAGCAGGAGGGGGCAGAATGAAAAACTGTTTTTT,CASRRGQNEKLFF,medium-sized,TRBV2,TRBD1,TRBJ1-4
TGTGCCAGCAGTTACGACTACCTCTACGAGCAGTACTTC,CASSYDYLYEQYF,NA,TRBV6-5,NA,TRBJ2-7
TGTGCCAGCAGCTCTACTTCCGGGGGGGCCCCGGGGGAGCTGTTTTTT,CASSSTSGGAPGELFF,NA,TRBV7-7,TRBD2,TRBJ2-2
TGTGCCAGCAGCCGCGGCCGACCTAATCAGCCCCAGCATTTT,CASSRGRPNQPQHF,NA,TRBV5-6,NA,TRBJ1-5
TGTGCCAGCAGCTTAGTAGCGGGGGGGCCAGATACGCAGTATTTT,CASSLVAGGPDTQYF,NA,TRBV11-1,TRBD2,TRBJ2-3
TGCAGCGGGAGGTCGAAGTCCTACAATGAGCAGTTCTTC,CSGRSKSYNEQFF,NA,TRBV29-1,NA,TRBJ2-1
TGTGCCAGCAGCCAAGTAGGAGGCGAGCAGTACTTC,CASSQVGGEQYF,NA,TRBV4-1,NA,TRBJ2-7
TGTGCCAGCAGTGCGGGACCAAACACTGAAGCTTTCTTT,CASSAGPNTEAFF,NA,TRBV2,NA,TRBJ1-1
TGTGCCAGCAGTGCCGCACAGGGGCGGGGCTACACCTTC,CASSAAQGRGYTF,few,TRBV25-1,TRBD1,TRBJ1-2
TGCGCCAGCAGCTCGACAGGGAAATCGAACACCGGGGAGCTGTTTTTT,CASSSTGKSNTGELFF,few,TRBV5-1,TRBD1,TRBJ2-2
TGCGCCAGCAGCTTGGGAGATAGCTCCTACAATGAGCAGTTCTTC,CASSLGDSSYNEQFF,medium-sized,TRBV5-1,NA,TRBJ2-1